This entry describes one T cell receptor beta chain. The data were obtained in a study of blood T cell repertoires in COVID-19. About the research overall: From the United States, Italy and Spain came samples of acute and convalescent COVID-19. T cells, B-cell-depleted T cells, or PBMCs supplied cDNA or gDNA.

Authors' analysis steps: Cell counts per sample came from amplifying reference gene primers. TCRdb's table, derived via immunoSEQ multiplex PCR, lists solely in-frame clones and lacks some. V, J and clone size reflect that table, while D and trimming were determined from the DNA. The data contain over 85,000 clones, about 85% of them singletons. In germline, CDR1 is MNHEY, CDR2 SMNVEV (reference sequence). Unmatched junction bases numbered 2, after V lost 8 bases and J lost 6 bases. There are 12 residues in the CDR3. Sequencing was carried out using peripheral blood. The sequence came from a man between 60 and 75 years old with acute or convalescent COVID-19. The J gene is TRBJ2-7, the V gene TRBV27, with 12 bases lining up with TRBD1. The CDR3 loop reads CASGTGGFEQYF. CDR3 sequence (DNA): TGTGCCAGCGGGACAGGGGGCTTCGAGCAGTACTTC.